These 22 T cell receptor beta chains came from one sample sequenced in a study of response to subunit inactivated influenza vaccine. From the RT-PCR reads, TCRdb called clonotypes with MiXCR, one entry per CDR3 protein. This table holds 800,000 to 1,000,000 distinct CDR3 sequences, around 20% found once. The sequencing used PBMCs from blood, collected around 5 days after vaccination. The source is a man in his fifties who received an inactivated influenza vaccine.

The gene calls are TRBV12-3 or TRBV12-4 and TRBJ2-3; possibly TRBD1 for D (6 bases). The CDR3 loop spans 11 amino acids. Trimming stripped 6 bases from V and 6 bases from J, with 7 bases between. The CDR3 sequence: CASRTGDTQYF. The CDR3 DNA sequence: TGTGCCAGCAGAACAGGGGATACGCAGTATTTT.

V and J are TRBV12-3 or TRBV12-4 and TRBJ1-4; 8 bases are shared with TRBD1. This CDR3 is 15 amino acids long. V lost 8 bases and J lost 6; bases outside the gene matches: 11. The CDR3 is CASCGQGTVHEKLFF. CDR3 nucleotide sequence: TGTGCCAGCTGCGGACAGGGAACGGTGCATGAAAAACTGTTTTTT.

In this sample, this clonotype turned up a few times. This rearrangement joins TRBV7-2 to TRBJ2-5; D is uncertain. The V and J ends lost 3 bases and 7 bases respectively, with 6 bases between them. Germline lookup yields CDR1 SGHTA and CDR2 FQGNSA. CDR3 length: 11 residues. The CDR3 coding sequence is TGTGCCAGCAGCTTCGGCGTGACCCAGTACTTC. This translates into CASSFGVTQYF.

In this sample, this clonotype turned up a few times. The chain uses TRBV11-2 and TRBJ2-1; 11 bases match TRBD2. Looked up from germline, CDR1 is SGHAT and CDR2 is FQNNGV. The V and J ends lost 6 bases and 6 bases, in that order; junction bases with no gene match: 4. The CDR3 consists of 14 residues. The CDR3 sequence: CASRLAGGLNEQFF. CDR3 nucleotide sequence: TGTGCCAGCAGGCTAGCGGGGGGCCTCAATGAGCAGTTCTTC.

The rearrangement uses TRBV29-1 and TRBJ1-2; D is unresolved. V lost 2 bases and J lost 0, with 13 bases in between. This CDR3 spans 15 amino acids. The germline V gene encodes CDR1 SQVTM and CDR2 ANQGSEA. DNA of the CDR3: TGCAGCGTTGAAATGAACACCCTCTCTAACTATGGCTACACCTTC. Amino acid sequence: CSVEMNTLSNYGYTF.

In its sample, this clonotype was seen many times. The rearrangement joins TRBV20-1 to TRBJ1-4; a possible D gene is TRBD1 (5 bases). With 0 bases removed from V and 8 bases from J, the gap between germline ends came to 16 bases. Germline V gene lookup returns CDR1 DFQATT and CDR2 SNEGSKA (reference sequence). The CDR3 is 15 residues long. The CDR3 is CSARDGQGLREKLFF. DNA for the CDR3: TGCAGTGCTAGAGATGGTCAGGGTCTCCGGGAAAAACTGTTTTTT.

The rearrangement links TRBV28 to TRBJ2-1; D not certain. CDR1 and CDR2 from the germline V gene are MDHEN and SYDVKM. The CDR3 consists of 14 residues. V lost 4 bases and J 5 bases, leaving 12 bases between the germline ends. The CDR3 loop reads CASSSTFWDNEQFF. DNA of the CDR3: TGTGCCAGCAGTTCGACATTTTGGGACAATGAGCAGTTCTTC.

Only a few counts were recorded for this clonotype. V and J are TRBV7-2 and TRBJ1-4; D perhaps matches TRBD1 (5 bases). Trimming left V 3 bases short and J 7 bases short, with 9 bases between. Germline V gene data show CDR1 as SGHTA and CDR2 as FQGNSA. The CDR3 length is 13 residues. The CDR3 reads CASSLGLSEKLFF. CDR3 bases: TGTGCCAGCAGCTTGGGGCTGTCTGAAAAACTGTTTTTT.

The chain combines TRBV19 with TRBJ2-7, with 8 bases that match TRBD1. In germline, CDR1 is LNHDA, CDR2 SQIVND (reference sequence). V dropped 3 bases and J dropped 4; count of bases not matched to a gene: 5. The CDR3 has 14 amino acids. The CDR3 loop reads CASSMRQGSYEQYF. The CDR3 DNA follows: TGTGCCAGTAGTATGCGACAGGGGAGTTACGAGCAGTACTTC.

V and J are TRBV30 and TRBJ2-7; D is tentatively TRBD1 or TRBD2 (5 bases each). Germline lookup yields CDR1 GTSNPN and CDR2 SVGIG (reference sequence). The CDR3 is 13 residues long. Deletions cut 1 base from V and 2 bases from J, with 9 bases between. The CDR3 nucleotides read TGTGCCTGGAGTGCGGGACCCCCCTACGAGCAGTACTTC. Translated: CAWSAGPPYEQYF.

CDR3 DNA sequence: TGTGCCAGCACCGCCAACAGGGTAGGCTACACCTTC. It yields the protein CASTANRVGYTF. V is TRBV12-3 or TRBV12-4 and J is TRBJ1-2; TRBD1 might be the D (6 bases). The CDR3 sequence is 12 residues long. V was cut by 7 bases and J by 8 bases, with 14 bases left in between.

This clonotype was seen only a few times. The chain has TRBV5-4 and TRBJ2-7; possible D gene TRBD1, 5 bases. This CDR3 has 14 residues. The germline V and J ends were trimmed by 0 bases and 5 bases, with 12 bases remaining between them. Germline CDR1 and CDR2: SGHNT and YYREEE (reference sequence). DNA of the CDR3: TGTGCCAGCAGCTTGGTCGACAGCCACCACGAGCAGTACTTC. It translates to CASSLVDSHHEQYF.

This clonotype was recorded a few times. This chain joins TRBV29-1 and TRBJ2-1; maybe TRBD2 (6 bases). The V end was cut by 3 bases, the J end by 1 base, with 16 bases between. The germline V gene has CDR1 SQVTM and CDR2 ANQGSEA. This CDR3 has 16 residues. The CDR3 region has the DNA TGCAGCGTTGAGGGCAGGAGGGGCCAATCCTACAATGAGCAGTTCTTC. Amino acid sequence: CSVEGRRGQSYNEQFF.

A few counts support this clonotype. The chain couples TRBV27 to TRBJ2-3; 7 bases line up with TRBD2. Per germline, CDR1 MNHEY and CDR2 SMNVEV (reference sequence). The CDR3 is 18 amino acids. The ends lost 3 bases at V and 3 bases at J; junction bases unmatched: 15. Written as DNA, the CDR3 is TGTGCCAGCAGTTTTGGTTTGGCGGGAGTGTTGAGGACAGATACGCAGTATTTT. Encoded protein: CASSFGLAGVLRTDTQYF.

The chain combines TRBV6-1 with TRBJ2-1; no reliable D call. Trimming removed 6 bases at V and 7 bases at J, with 13 bases between. The CDR3 loop spans 13 amino acids. The germline V gene has CDR1 MNHNS and CDR2 SASEGT. CDR3 amino acids: CASRGSTWNEQFF. DNA of the CDR3: TGTGCCAGCAGGGGGTCTACCTGGAATGAGCAGTTCTTC.

This clonotype has just a few counts. The rearrangement uses TRBV6-1 and TRBJ1-5, with 7 bases fitting TRBD1. This CDR3 region has 15 residues. Germline V gives CDR1 MNHNS, CDR2 SASEGT. Trimming cost V 4 bases and J 2 bases; bases outside gene matches: 5. CDR3 loop: CASSGRQGGNQPQHF. As DNA, the CDR3 is TGTGCCAGCAGTGGGAGACAGGGTGGCAATCAGCCCCAGCATTTT.

This chain joins TRBV11-2 and TRBJ2-5; 9 bases are shared with TRBD1. J gave up 7 bases and V 7 bases, and 7 bases lay outside the gene matches. CDR3 size: 13 residues. Germline V gene lookup returns CDR1 SGHAT and CDR2 FQNNGV. The chain's CDR3 is CASTRDRVRTQYF. In DNA, the CDR3 is TGTGCCAGCACCAGGGACAGGGTTAGGACCCAGTACTTC.

The V call is TRBV4-3, the J call TRBJ2-1; the D is unclear. Germline CDR1 reads LGHNA; CDR2 reads YSLEER. The germline V and J ends were trimmed by 4 bases and 2 bases, with 9 bases remaining between them. CDR3 length: 14 amino acids. As DNA, the CDR3 is TGCGCCAGCAGCCTTACGTCAGCCTACAATGAGCAGTTCTTC. Translated: CASSLTSAYNEQFF.

This chain uses TRBV7-2 with TRBJ2-4; D gene unclear. The CDR3 covers 14 residues. The V end lost 5 bases, the J end lost 7 bases, and 15 bases lay between the germline ends. Germline loops: CDR1 SGHTA, CDR2 FQGNSA. The CDR3 here is CASSPGLTGNIQYF. The CDR3 nucleotides read TGTGCCAGCAGCCCGGGTCTAACTGGGAACATTCAGTACTTC.

This chain links TRBV11-1 with TRBJ2-3; D may be TRBD2 (6 bases). The germline V gene has CDR1 SGHAT and CDR2 FQDESV (reference sequence). V was trimmed by 5 bases and J by 0 bases, leaving 21 bases between them. The CDR3 loop spans 18 amino acids. DNA of the CDR3: TGTGCCAGCAGCATAATTAGCGGAAAAGCTTCTAGCACAGATACGCAGTATTTT. Translation: CASSIISGKASSTDTQYF.

This rearrangement joins TRBV20-1 to TRBJ2-1; TRBD2 matches at 10 bases. This CDR3 is built from 14 residues. V lost 5 bases and J lost 4; bases outside the gene matches: 5. Germline CDR1 reads DFQATT; CDR2 reads SNEGSKA (reference sequence). CDR3 protein: CSALSGRGYNEQFF. The CDR3 DNA reads TGCAGTGCTTTGAGCGGGAGGGGGTACAATGAGCAGTTCTTC.

V and J are TRBV7-2 and TRBJ2-7; D is possibly TRBD1 or TRBD2 (5 bases each). The CDR3 extends over 13 amino acids. Germline CDR1 reads SGHTA; CDR2 reads FQGNSA. Trimming removed 2 bases at V and 7 bases at J, with 12 bases between. The CDR3 coding sequence is TGTGCCAGCAGCTTACTAGGGACCGCGGAGCAGTACTTC. It is translated as CASSLLGTAEQYF.